The 16 T cell receptor beta chains below come from one sample, sequenced in a study of post-analysis software for immune sequencing data. Study-wide results and limits: TRBV5-6, TRBV5-1 and TRBV20-1 belonged to a set of about five TRBV segments that were more frequent in patients than controls.

Carried by the TCR beta cDNA libraries were unique molecular identifiers. TCRdb analysed the PCR reads with MiXCR anew, one entry per CDR3 protein. The sample yields fewer than 850,000 distinct CDR3 sequences, 46% seen once. For these receptors, no antigen is known. Sequenced: blood. The origin of the receptors is a girl aged 5 to 17 with multiple sclerosis.

This clonotype was found a few times. This chain uses TRBV20-1 with TRBJ2-7; D gene ambiguous. Germline V lookup: CDR1 DFQATT, CDR2 SNEGSKA (reference sequence). This CDR3 has 14 residues. The V and J ends lost 1 base and 3 bases respectively, with 13 bases between them. CDR3 in DNA: TGCAGTGCTAGAGTAACGGTAGGAAGCTACGAGCAGTACTTC. This codes for CSARVTVGSYEQYF.

A remark on this clonotype: A much larger clone sits a single nucleotide away, making a read error possible. This rearrangement joins TRBV12-3 or TRBV12-4 to TRBJ2-2; TRBD1 matches 8 bases. The CDR3 sequence is 14 residues long. In DNA, the CDR3 is TGTGCCAGCGGTCCAGGACAGGGAACCGGGGAGCGGTTTTTT. This sequence encodes CASGPGQGTGERFF.

The CDR3 sequence: CASSVVAGGQGDTQYF. CDR3 sequence (DNA): TGTGCCAGCAGTGTCGTGGCGGGAGGGCAGGGAGATACGCAGTATTTT. The chain couples TRBV2 to TRBJ2-3, with 9 nucleotides matching TRBD2. V lost 4 bases to trimming and J lost 5 bases; unmatched junction nucleotides: 10. Germline CDR1 SNHLY, CDR2 FYNNEI. The CDR3 has 16 amino acids.

The chain carries TRBV7-2 and TRBJ2-1; D gene unclear. The V gene lost 3 bases and the J gene lost 6 bases, with 15 bases spanning the gap. This CDR3 region has 15 residues. Germline V gene data show CDR1 as SGHTA and CDR2 as FQGNSA. CDR3 in amino acids: CASSFGLGRVNEQFF. CDR3 DNA: TGTGCCAGCAGCTTCGGGTTGGGCCGGGTCAATGAGCAGTTCTTC.

This clonotype was observed a handful of times. V gene TRBV28 combines with J gene TRBJ1-1; 7 bases map to TRBD1. The germline V gene has CDR1 MDHEN and CDR2 SYDVKM. V was clipped by 6 bases and J by 7 bases; unmatched bases: 11. The CDR3 has 14 amino acids. In DNA, the CDR3 is TGTGCCAGCAGCCCTCCGGGACAGCAGGTTGAAGCTTTCTTT. Residues: CASSPPGQQVEAFF.

The sample holds a few counts of this clonotype. The chain employs TRBV21-1 and TRBJ2-3. TRBV21-1 has pseudogene status. The CDR3 has 14 residues. The CDR3 nucleotides are TGTGCCAGCAGCATGATGCCTCGTGCAGATACGCAGTATTTT. As protein: CASSMMPRADTQYF.

V gene TRBV12-3 or TRBV12-4 combines with J gene TRBJ2-7; 8 bases fit TRBD1. V was pared by 5 bases and J by 4 bases, with 7 bases of the junction left unmatched. The CDR3 runs 14 residues. CDR3 coding DNA: TGTGCCAGCAGTGGACAGGGCCCGTCTTACGAGCAGTACTTC. This encodes CASSGQGPSYEQYF.

This clonotype turned up a few times. The chain couples TRBV12-3 or TRBV12-4 to TRBJ1-5; D may be TRBD1 (5 bases). The ends were cut back, 6 bases at V and 7 bases at J, with 13 bases in the middle. The CDR3 has 13 residues. As DNA, the CDR3 is TGTGCCAGCAGAGATATGGAGGGGCAGCCCCAGCATTTT. Amino acid sequence: CASRDMEGQPQHF.

The genes are TRBV7-2 and TRBJ1-5; D ambiguous. Germline CDR1 is SGHTA and CDR2 is FQGNSA. This CDR3 comprises 13 residues. Deletions cut 6 bases from V and 4 bases from J, with 10 bases between. The DNA for the CDR3 is TGTGCCAGCAGAAAAGAAGGTAATCAGCCCCAGCATTTT. It codes for CASRKEGNQPQHF.

The chain recombines TRBV18 with TRBJ2-6; tentatively, D is TRBD2 (6 bases). The CDR3 is 18 residues long. V lost 4 bases to trimming and J lost 0 bases, with 16 bases between them. The germline CDR1 and CDR2 sequences are KGHSH and LQKENI. The CDR3 sequence: CASSRGGAQLSGANVLTF. In DNA form, the CDR3 reads TGTGCCAGCTCACGGGGCGGGGCGCAACTCTCTGGGGCCAACGTCCTGACTTTC.

This clonotype was found once. The J gene is TRBJ2-1, the V gene TRBV11-1; 7 bases map to TRBD1. The V segment lost 6 bases and the J segment 5 bases; nucleotides outside the gene matches: 4. The CDR3 spans 13 residues. Germline V CDR1 and CDR2: SGHAT, FQDESV (reference sequence). DNA for the CDR3: TGTGCCAGCAGGAAGGGGGCTAACAATGAGCAGTTCTTC. It specifies CASRKGANNEQFF.

A remark on this clonotype: No conserved phenylalanine or tryptophan ends this CDR3, so it is likely a read error. This chain uses TRBV7-9 with TRBJ2-7, with D maybe TRBD2 (6 bases). Per the germline V gene, CDR1 is SEHNR and CDR2 is FQNEAQ (reference sequence). The CDR3 covers 14 residues. Trimming shortened V by 5 bases and J by 1 base, and 12 bases separated the two germline ends. The CDR3 loop is CASSARDLSYEQYC. Written as DNA, the CDR3 is TGTGCCAGCAGCGCCCGGGACTTATCCTACGAGCAGTACTGC.

The chain joins TRBV20-1 to TRBJ2-2, with D possibly matching TRBD2 (6 bases). The V end was cut by 0 bases, the J end by 7 bases, with 15 bases between. This CDR3 is 15 amino acids long. In germline, CDR1 is DFQATT, CDR2 SNEGSKA (reference sequence). The CDR3 nucleotides read TGCAGTGCTAGAGATTGGGACTGGATGGGCGGGGAGCTGTTTTTT. Translating gives CSARDWDWMGGELFF.

The rearrangement uses TRBV7-9 and TRBJ2-5; a weak D match, TRBD2 (6 bases). This CDR3 is built from 15 residues. Trimming removed 4 bases from V and 2 bases from J, with 14 bases in between. Germline V lookup: CDR1 SEHNR, CDR2 FQNEAQ (reference sequence). The CDR3 nucleotides are TGTGCCAGCAGCTCGGGGATAGCGGTGCAAGAGACCCAGTACTTC. Its protein is CASSSGIAVQETQYF.

This clonotype turned up a few times. V and J are TRBV9 and TRBJ2-7; 7 nucleotides agree with TRBD2. CDR3 length: 15 residues. Germline V CDR1 and CDR2: SGDLS, YYNGEE. Trimming cost V 4 bases and J 5 bases; bases outside gene matches: 12. The CDR3 DNA reads as TGTGCCAGCAGCCCATCAGCGGGACCTCGGGACGAGCAGTACTTC. Residues: CASSPSAGPRDEQYF.

The V call is TRBV15, the J call TRBJ1-5; tentative D call: TRBD1 (5 bases). The CDR3 totals 20 residues. Trimming stripped 0 bases from V and 9 bases from J, with 30 bases between. Germline-derived CDR1 and CDR2 are LNHNV and YYDKDF (reference sequence). CDR3 bases: TGTGCCACCAGCAGAGATTTAATAGACTCGGGGCCCTTCGGCGTTCGGCCCCAGCATTTT. Translation gives CATSRDLIDSGPFGVRPQHF. The full variable domain, its missing parts supplied by reference TRBV15 and TRBJ1-5, is DAMVIQNPRYQVTQFGKPVTLSCSQTLNHNVMYWYQQKSSQAPKLLFHYYDKDFNNEADTPDNFQSRRPNTSFCFLDIRSPGLGDTAMYLCATSRDLIDSGPFGVRPQHFGDGTRLSIL.